This T cell receptor beta chain was found in a study of early stage breast cancer tumors. As for the study in general: Eight ER+/PR+/HER2- tumors were invasive ductal; four were invasive lobular. Study-level points and caveats: Functional markers like CD4, CD8 and FOXP3 were missed in bulk sequencing. Most shared enriched TCRB sequences were commonly generated ones.

Produced via immunoSEQ multiplex PCR; TCRdb's table is partial and in-frame only. The data contain tens of thousands of clones, over 60% of them singletons. Details on this clone: The antigen is undetermined.

This CDR3 is 14 amino acids long. The germline gives CDR1 SEHNR, CDR2 FQNEAQ (reference sequence). Unmatched junction bases numbered 7, after V lost 4 bases and J lost 7 bases. This chain joins TRBV7-9 and TRBJ2-5, with TRBD1 identical over 9 bases. Sequencing was carried out using blood. This clonotype originated in a person aged 45-60 years with breast cancer. CDR3 residues: CASSSRDRVGTQYF. CDR3 in DNA: TGTGCCAGCAGCTCCCGGGACAGGGTTGGGACCCAGTACTTC.